The entry below describes one T cell receptor (beta chain). The data derive from a study of blood T cell repertoires in COVID-19. Study as a whole: COVID-19 samples from acute and convalescent phases originated in the United States, Italy and Spain.

Everyone who took part was roughly 18 to 89 years old, and they came from about two dozen US areas. Before they entered the study, exposed participants had met a COVID-19 case within 2 weeks. Germline-derived CDR1 and CDR2 are SGDLS and YYNGEE. The CDR3 covers 15 residues. V shed 0 bases, J shed 1 base, and the junction held 3 bases outside the gene matches. The assay was immunoSEQ multiplex PCR, and TCRdb's table has in-frame clones only and misses some. The table lists fewer than 350,000 clones, 75% to 90% of them singletons. The chain is built from TRBV9 and TRBJ2-5; 7 nucleotides agree with TRBD2. Sequencing used PBMCs or T cells enriched from blood (not recorded which). The TCR comes from a woman aged 25 to 45 who had been exposed to COVID-19. The CDR3 protein is CASSVDGTTQETQYF. The CDR3 nucleotides are TGTGCCAGCAGCGTAGACGGGACTACCCAAGAGACCCAGTACTTC.